The sequence of this T cell receptor beta chain was determined in a study of shared clonotypes between healthy human individuals. Germline CDR1 reads SNHLY; CDR2 reads FYNNEI. V dropped 5 bases and J dropped 2 bases, with 19 bases sitting between them. The CDR3 has 17 residues. Profiling relied on immunoSEQ multiplex PCR, and the TCRdb table lists in-frame clones only, not all of them. Of over a million clones in the sample, about 96% are singletons; the top ten hold over 1%. Nashville, Tennessee was home to all donors, who were Caucasian adults. The TCR comes from a man aged 25-45 years in good health. The sequenced sample consisted of naive CD4+ T cells sorted from blood. As for subset: CD45RA+ positively selected. The chain uses TRBV2 and TRBJ2-1; unclear D gene. This CDR3 is CASSPEMRRTTYNEQFF. CDR3 nucleotide sequence: TGTGCCAGCAGTCCCGAAATGCGGCGCACCACCTACAATGAGCAGTTCTTC.